This TCR beta chain was profiled in a study of blood T cell repertoires in COVID-19 (dated by TCRdb to 2020 to 2021). The study in broad terms: Samples from collaborators originated in the United States, Italy and Spain and spanned both the acute and convalescent phases of COVID-19. The repertoires were released in a freely available public database intended as a resource for research on the immune response to SARS-CoV-2. The sample metadata nearly always contained a de-identified subject ID, COVID-19 status, age in years and sex. Where HLA class I and class II types were available, the types were taken from metadata supplied by the sample provider, not from assay-based typing. Samples came from the ongoing ImmuneRACE study (first 160 participants) plus 1,254 subjects from 6 global collaborators. Subjects who had been exposed to COVID-19, were actively infected with it, or had recovered from it provided the deeply sampled blood TCRbeta repertoires that made up the dataset. The prospective study material was composed of cDNA or gDNA derived from T cells, B-cell-depleted T cells, or PBMCs. On the study overall, not on this receptor specifically: The quantity of clinical and demographic metadata differed by source and by participant and was supplied without curation.

Participants in the prospective study were aged roughly 18 to 89 years, lived in about two dozen United States geographic areas, and enrolled through a virtual design. To assign participants to cohorts, the prospective study relied on clinical history that participants themselves reported in a screening survey and a study questionnaire. For ImmuneRACE Cohort 3, a participant was defined as recovered based on two consecutive negative NP/OP PCR tests, clearance by a healthcare professional, or resolution of symptoms. In the prospective study, whole blood, serum and a nasopharyngeal or oropharyngeal swab were collected from each participant by mobile phlebotomists. Additional blood draws and questionnaires over an approximately two-month period could optionally be provided by prospective study participants. Prospective study blood samples were shipped either frozen or at room temperature before DNA extraction.

Concerning this clone: What this receptor recognizes is not known. No per-base quality is available; no much larger clone lies one base away.

TCRbeta CDR3 regions were amplified from genomic DNA by means of the immunoSEQ Assay, a bias-controlled multiplex PCR. From the authors' description of their analysis: Nucleated cell counts per sample were estimated from amplification of reference gene primers within the assay. To quantify the absolute abundance of each unique TCRbeta CDR3 rearrangement, sequence reads were collapsed and filtered. For each sample, productive Simpson clonality was calculated by taking the square root of Simpson's diversity index across productive rearrangements. Sourced from immuneACCESS, this table was stored by TCRdb with only in-frame sequences that have V and J called. A share of the clones is absent; for the studies checked, an unresolved V gene accounts for under half, and the remainder has no known explanation. From that table come the V and J calls and clone size; the DNA was used to work out D and trimming. In this sample the table shows hundreds of thousands of clones, roughly 87% of which occur a single time. More than 0.9% of the sample rests with the top ten.

From the cysteine up to the phenylalanine, the CDR3 has a length of 18 residues. The sequence is cut down to CDR3 DNA, 54 bases in frame from base 1. The junction carries 22 bases between V and J, which are trimmed by 4 bases and 2 bases respectively. Via the germline V gene (reference sequence), CDR1 is SGHKS and CDR2 YYEKEE. Rearrangement joined TRBV5-5 to TRBJ1-5; the D gene is perhaps TRBD1, from 5 matching bases. Specimen: PBMCs or T cells enriched from blood (not recorded which). The receptor's source is a woman in her twenties or thirties who had recovered from COVID-19. The DNA sequence follows: TGTGCCAGCAGCCCCGGGGGGGGATCTTCGGGTGGCAATCAGCCCCAGCATTTT. This is translated as CASSPGGGSSGGNQPQHF.